The 8 T cell receptor beta chains listed next were all sequenced from one sample in a study of OX40 agonist ivuxolimab in advanced cancers. Measured with immunoSEQ multiplex PCR; TCRdb has only the in-frame clones, and not every one. The sample shows tens of thousands of clones, around 84% of them seen only once. The sequencing used CD4+ or CD8+ T cells sorted from blood, collected in a trial of the OX40 agonist ivuxolimab. These receptor sequences come from an adult with an advanced solid tumor such as melanoma, head and neck, liver or kidney cancer.

CDR3 DNA sequence: TGTGCCAGCACCCCGGCCGGGACAGGGAATGGCTACACCTTC. Translating gives CASTPAGTGNGYTF. The genes are TRBV2 and TRBJ1-2; 9 bases fit TRBD1. This CDR3 spans 14 amino acids. CDR1 and CDR2 from the germline V gene are SNHLY and FYNNEI. Trimming removed 7 bases from V and 6 bases from J; junction bases left unmatched: 9.

This rearrangement joins TRBV27 to TRBJ1-1; D may be TRBD1 (5 bases). Between the trimmed V and J ends, which lost 7 bases and 0 bases, there was a span of 15 bases. This CDR3 is built from 15 residues. Germline loops: CDR1 MNHEY, CDR2 SMNVEV (reference sequence). For the CDR3, the DNA is TGTGCCAGCAAGACAGCCCCCGGGCTGAACACTGAAGCTTTCTTT. Its translation: CASKTAPGLNTEAFF.

This rearrangement joins TRBV21-1 to TRBJ2-3; TRBD2, the D gene given by the table, was not confirmed from the DNA. TRBV21-1 is termed a pseudogene. The CDR3 is 13 residues long. The CDR3 here is CASRIAGTDTQYF. The DNA for the CDR3 is TGTGCCAGCAGGATAGCGGGCACAGATACGCAGTATTTT.

This chain joins TRBV10-3 and TRBJ1-1; D gene unclear. The CDR3 consists of 14 residues. Germline V CDR1 and CDR2: ENHRY, SYGVKD. V was cut by 4 bases and J by 2 bases, with 11 bases left in between. Here the CDR3 reads CAISVSGPNTEAFF. DNA of the CDR3: TGTGCCATCAGTGTCTCAGGACCCAACACTGAAGCTTTCTTT.

The chain links TRBV23-1 to TRBJ2-4; TRBD1 matches at 7 bases. TRBV23-1 is an ORF; its function is uncertain. There are 15 residues in the CDR3. Trimming cost V 3 bases and J 8 bases; bases outside gene matches: 10. The CDR3 loop is CASSHRHRGGHIQYF. CDR3 DNA sequence: TGCGCCAGCAGTCATCGACACAGGGGTGGTCACATTCAGTACTTC.

This chain uses TRBV10-1 with TRBJ1-1; TRBD1 might be the D (6 bases). V lost 7 bases and J 8 bases, leaving 20 bases between the germline ends. Germline values: CDR1 WNHNN, CDR2 SYGVQD (reference sequence). The CDR3 is 14 amino acids. The CDR3 nucleotides are TGCGCCAGCATTAAGAACAGGGAGTTGGGGGAAGCTTTCTTT. Amino acid sequence: CASIKNRELGEAFF.

This rearrangement joins TRBV7-9 to TRBJ1-1; TRBD1 might be the D (5 bases). CDR1 and CDR2 from the germline V gene are SEHNR and FQNEAQ (reference sequence). Trimming took off 0 bases at V and 0 bases at J, with 11 bases between the two ends. The CDR3 runs 16 residues. This CDR3 reads CASSLASGTVNTEAFF. In DNA, the CDR3 is TGTGCCAGCAGCTTAGCCTCCGGGACGGTGAACACTGAAGCTTTCTTT.

This clone was seen a single time. The chain uses TRBV15 and TRBJ1-1, with 8 bases aligning to TRBD1. Germline CDR1 reads LNHNV; CDR2 reads YYDKDF (reference sequence). V trimming: 5 bases; J trimming: 4 bases; junction bases outside the gene matches: 9. This CDR3 has 15 residues. CDR3 protein: CATSAWDRRFTEAFF. The CDR3 DNA reads as TGTGCCACCAGCGCCTGGGACAGGCGGTTCACTGAAGCTTTCTTT.